This entry features one T cell receptor (beta chain) sequence. Its antigen is undetermined. Researchers defined stable Graves' hyperthyroidism as no ophthalmopathy progression within 18 months. Investigators excluded patients with uncontrolled infection, other autoimmune disease, pregnancy or lactation. This sample stems from a study of T cells in Graves' hyperthyroidism and ophthalmopathy. Overall study: Before treatment of any kind, peripheral blood was taken at initial diagnosis.

The study's findings and limits: Progression to ophthalmopathy was predicted a median of roughly seven months early.

This CDR3 comprises 14 residues. V lost 0 bases and J lost 5, with 12 bases in between. Germline CDR1 SGHDT, CDR2 YYEEEE. There were TCR beta CDR3 regions amplified from RNA transcripts. The HTBI primer set drove a first-round RT-PCR of the TCR CDR3. A single record per CDR3 protein comes from TCRdb applying MiXCR to the multiplex PCR reads. The table lists hundreds of thousands of distinct CDR3 sequences, under 15% of them singletons. Source material: blood. This chain connects TRBV5-6 to TRBJ2-7; either TRBD1 or TRBD2 may supply D (6 bases each). The TCR originated in a woman between 18 and 30 years old with Graves' hyperthyroidism. CDR3 sequence (DNA): TGTGCCAGCAGCTTGGCTCCGGGGGCCCACGAGCAGTACTTC. It yields the protein CASSLAPGAHEQYF.